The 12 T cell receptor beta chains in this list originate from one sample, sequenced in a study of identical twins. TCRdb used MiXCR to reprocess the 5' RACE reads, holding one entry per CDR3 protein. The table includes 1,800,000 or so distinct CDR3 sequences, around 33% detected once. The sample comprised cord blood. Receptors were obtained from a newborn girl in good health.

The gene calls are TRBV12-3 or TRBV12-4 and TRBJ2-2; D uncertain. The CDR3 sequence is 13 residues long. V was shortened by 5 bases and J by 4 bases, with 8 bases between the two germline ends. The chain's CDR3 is CASSPRITGELFF. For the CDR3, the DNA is TGTGCCAGCAGTCCCCGGATCACCGGGGAGCTGTTTTTT.

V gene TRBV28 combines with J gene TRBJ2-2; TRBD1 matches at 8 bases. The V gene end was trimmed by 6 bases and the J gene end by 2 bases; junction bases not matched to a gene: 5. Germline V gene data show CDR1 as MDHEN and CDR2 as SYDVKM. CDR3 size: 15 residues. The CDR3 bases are TGTGCCAGCAGGGCGACAGGGGCCAACACCGGGGAGCTGTTTTTT. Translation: CASRATGANTGELFF.

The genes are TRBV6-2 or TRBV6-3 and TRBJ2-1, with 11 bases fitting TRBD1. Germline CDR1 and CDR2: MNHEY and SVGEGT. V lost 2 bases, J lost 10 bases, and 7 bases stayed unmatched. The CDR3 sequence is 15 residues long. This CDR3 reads CASSYAGTGGLEQFF. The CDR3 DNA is TGTGCCAGCAGTTACGCCGGGACAGGGGGACTCGAGCAGTTCTTC.

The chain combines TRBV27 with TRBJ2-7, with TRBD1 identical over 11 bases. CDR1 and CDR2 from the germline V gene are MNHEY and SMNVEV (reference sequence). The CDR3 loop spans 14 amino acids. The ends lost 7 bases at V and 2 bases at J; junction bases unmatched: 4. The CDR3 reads CASKPGQGAYEQYF. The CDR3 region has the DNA TGTGCCAGCAAACCGGGACAGGGGGCCTACGAGCAGTACTTC.

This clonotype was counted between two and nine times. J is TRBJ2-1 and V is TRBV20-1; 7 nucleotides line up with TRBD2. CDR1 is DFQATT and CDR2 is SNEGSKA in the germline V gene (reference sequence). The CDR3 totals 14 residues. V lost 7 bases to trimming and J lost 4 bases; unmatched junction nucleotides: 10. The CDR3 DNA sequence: TGCAGTGTCGGGGGGAGGCGTTCTTACAATGAGCAGTTCTTC. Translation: CSVGGRRSYNEQFF.

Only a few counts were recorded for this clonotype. The CDR3 sequence: CASRLTSGYQETQYF. In DNA form, the CDR3 reads TGTGCCAGCAGGCTGACTAGCGGGTACCAAGAGACCCAGTACTTC. The chain recombines TRBV11-2 with TRBJ2-5; 10 nucleotides agree with TRBD2. The CDR3 runs 15 residues. CDR1 SGHAT and CDR2 FQNNGV come from the germline V gene. With 6 bases clipped from V and 0 bases from J, the junction kept 4 bases outside the gene matches.

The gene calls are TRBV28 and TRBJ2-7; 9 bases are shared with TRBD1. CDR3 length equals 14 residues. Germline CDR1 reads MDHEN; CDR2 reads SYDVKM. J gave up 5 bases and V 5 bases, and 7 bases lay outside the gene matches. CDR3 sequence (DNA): TGTGCCAGCAGTACCAGACAGGGGGACCACGAGCAGTACTTC. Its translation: CASSTRQGDHEQYF.

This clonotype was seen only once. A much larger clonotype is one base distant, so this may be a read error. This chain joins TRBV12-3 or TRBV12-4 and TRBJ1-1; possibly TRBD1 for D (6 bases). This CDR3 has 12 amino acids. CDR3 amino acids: CANSPPGTEAFF. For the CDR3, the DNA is TGTGCCAACAGTCCCCCGGGGACAGAAGCTTTCTTT.

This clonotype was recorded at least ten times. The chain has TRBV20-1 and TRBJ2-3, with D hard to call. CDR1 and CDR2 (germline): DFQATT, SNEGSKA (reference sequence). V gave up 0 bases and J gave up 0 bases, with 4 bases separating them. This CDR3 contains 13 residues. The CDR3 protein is CSARDPSTDTQYF. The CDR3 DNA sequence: TGCAGTGCTAGAGATCCTAGCACAGATACGCAGTATTTT.

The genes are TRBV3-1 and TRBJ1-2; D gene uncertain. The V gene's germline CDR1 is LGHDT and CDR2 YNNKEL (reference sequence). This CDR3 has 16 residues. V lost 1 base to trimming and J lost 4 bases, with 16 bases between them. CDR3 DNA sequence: TGTGCCAGCAGCCAAGCACACCCCGAAGCGGGCTATGGCTACACCTTC. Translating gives CASSQAHPEAGYGYTF.

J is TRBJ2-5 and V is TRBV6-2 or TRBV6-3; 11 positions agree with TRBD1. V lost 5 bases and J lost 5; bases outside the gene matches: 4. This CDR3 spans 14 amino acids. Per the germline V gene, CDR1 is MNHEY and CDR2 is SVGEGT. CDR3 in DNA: TGTGCCAGCAGTCGGGACAGGGGGATGGAGACCCAGTACTTC. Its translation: CASSRDRGMETQYF.

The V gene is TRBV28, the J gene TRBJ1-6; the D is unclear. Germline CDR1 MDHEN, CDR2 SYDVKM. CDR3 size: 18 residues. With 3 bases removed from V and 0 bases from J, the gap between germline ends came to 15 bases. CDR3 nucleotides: TGTGCCAGCAGTTTTGCGGTCTTGGGAGGCTCCTATAATTCACCCCTCCACTTT. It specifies CASSFAVLGGSYNSPLHF.